A single sample is the source of the 10 T cell receptor beta chains below, sequenced in a study of blood T cell repertoires in COVID-19. TCRdb's table, derived via immunoSEQ multiplex PCR, lists solely in-frame clones and lacks some. The sample records about 60,000 clones, around 90% being singletons. Sequencing input: peripheral blood. The receptor source for this set is a man in his forties or fifties with active COVID-19.

This clone was counted a few times. V gene TRBV7-9 combines with J gene TRBJ2-7; D is perhaps TRBD1 (6 bases). Trimming stripped 2 bases from V and 1 base from J, with 12 bases between. The germline V gene encodes CDR1 SEHNR and CDR2 FQNEAQ (reference sequence). The CDR3 is 15 amino acids. This CDR3 reads CASSLSGTHSYEQYF. CDR3 nucleotide sequence: TGTGCCAGCAGCTTATCTGGGACACATTCCTACGAGCAGTACTTC.

Written as DNA, the CDR3 is TGTGCCTGGGGACAGGGGGCTAATGAAAAACTGTTTTTT. This translates into CAWGQGANEKLFF. This rearrangement joins TRBV30 to TRBJ1-4, with TRBD1 identical over 10 bases. Germline V gene lookup returns CDR1 GTSNPN and CDR2 SVGIG (reference sequence). The CDR3 contains 13 residues. V trimming: 5 bases; J trimming: 3 bases; junction bases outside the gene matches: 0.

V gene TRBV15 combines with J gene TRBJ1-5; possible D gene TRBD1, 5 bases. Germline loops: CDR1 LNHNV, CDR2 YYDKDF (reference sequence). The CDR3 sequence is 16 residues long. The germline V and J ends were trimmed by 1 base and 0 bases, with 10 bases remaining between them. The CDR3 DNA reads TGTGCCACCAGCAGAGCCGACAGAACTAGCAATCAGCCCCAGCATTTT. Translating gives CATSRADRTSNQPQHF.

V is TRBV7-2 and J is TRBJ2-3; 10 bases fit TRBD2. The CDR3 is made up of 16 amino acids. CDR1 is SGHTA and CDR2 is FQGNSA in the germline V gene. V dropped 8 bases and J dropped 2; count of bases not matched to a gene: 10. CDR3 residues: CASRIAGGGATDTQYF. CDR3 sequence (DNA): TGTGCCAGCCGGATAGCGGGGGGAGGAGCCACAGATACGCAGTATTTT.

This chain joins TRBV2 and TRBJ1-2; D is perhaps TRBD1 (5 bases). The V end was cut by 2 bases, the J end by 7 bases, with 8 bases between. The CDR3 loop spans 12 amino acids. CDR1 SNHLY and CDR2 FYNNEI come from the germline V gene. Here the CDR3 DNA reads TGTGCCAGCAGTGAACCGACAGTTGGCTACACCTTC. This codes for CASSEPTVGYTF.

The rearrangement joins TRBV5-8 to TRBJ1-4; D might be TRBD1 (6 bases). This CDR3 is built from 14 residues. Per the germline V gene, CDR1 is SGHTS and CDR2 is YDEGEE. The V end lost 3 bases, the J end lost 6 bases, and 12 bases lay between the germline ends. CDR3 region: CASSYGQGHEKLFF. For the CDR3, the DNA is TGTGCCAGCAGCTACGGGCAGGGGCATGAAAAACTGTTTTTT.

The J gene is TRBJ1-6, the V gene TRBV2; 10 nucleotides align to TRBD1. Losses at the gene ends were 7 bases for V and 2 bases for J; bases not matched to a gene: 5. The germline gives CDR1 SNHLY, CDR2 FYNNEI. The CDR3 is made up of 16 amino acids. The CDR3: CASKTGGLTYNSPLHF. CDR3 nucleotide sequence: TGTGCCAGCAAGACAGGGGGCCTAACCTATAATTCACCCCTCCACTTT.

This rearrangement joins TRBV7-9 to TRBJ2-3; 8 bases map to TRBD2. The CDR3 spans 14 residues. Germline CDR1 is SEHNR and CDR2 is FQNEAQ (reference sequence). With 5 bases clipped from V and 1 base from J, the junction kept 2 bases outside the gene matches. The chain's CDR3 is CASSLTSGTDTQYF. DNA for the CDR3: TGTGCCAGCAGCCTGACTAGCGGCACAGATACGCAGTATTTT.

J is TRBJ2-3 and V is TRBV11-2, with D possibly TRBD2 on 5 matching bases. The CDR3 consists of 13 residues. V lost 6 bases, J lost 9 bases, and 16 bases lay in between. Germline V gene data show CDR1 as SGHAT and CDR2 as FQNNGV. CDR3 sequence (DNA): TGTGCCAGCAGTCCAGGAGGACTGATGACGCAGTATTTT. It specifies CASSPGGLMTQYF.

The chain links TRBV15 to TRBJ1-2; the D is unclear. Trimming cost V 0 bases and J 8 bases, with 13 bases left between them. The CDR3 contains 14 residues. Germline V gives CDR1 LNHNV, CDR2 YYDKDF (reference sequence). The CDR3 loop reads CATSRDWSARGYTF. As DNA, the CDR3 is TGTGCCACCAGCAGAGATTGGTCGGCGAGGGGCTACACCTTC.